The rows below give T cell receptor beta chains drawn from one sample of a study of OX40 agonist ivuxolimab in advanced cancers. Sequenced by immunoSEQ multiplex PCR; TCRdb stores in-frame clones only, minus some. The data contain over 65,000 clones, 84% of them singletons. The sample was CD4+ or CD8+ T cells sorted from blood, taken in a trial of the OX40 agonist ivuxolimab. The receptor source for this set is an adult with an advanced solid tumor such as melanoma, head and neck, liver or kidney cancer. The conserved cysteine and the conserved F or W are not part of the CDR3 here. Each record gives: CDR3 protein, clone size, J gene, V gene. Clone size is not always given. Where it is, it says once, few, many or a class for expanded clones.

AWSGRGQGFFGYEQY,.,TRBJ2-7,TRBV30
AWSVEGTEAF,few,TRBJ1-1,TRBV30
ASSPQGVSAEQF,.,TRBJ2-1,TRBV19
ASSLVGGGSYEQY,.,TRBJ2-7,TRBV5-1
ATSRGTVRDDTEAF,.,TRBJ1-1,TRBV15
ASSYAGVGNTIY,.,TRBJ1-3,TRBV6-5
ASSLRLTRDRNGEQY,.,TRBJ2-7,TRBV5-6
ASSPGTGDLLREQY,.,TRBJ2-7,TRBV7-2
ASSPGTSGLPYEQY,.,TRBJ2-7,TRBV18
ASSPGNSPLH,.,TRBJ1-6,TRBV2
ASALLGKSGGETQY,.,TRBJ2-5,TRBV27
ASSLGTHTVETQY,.,TRBJ2-5,TRBV7-2
ASSLWSTKDEQY,.,TRBJ2-7,TRBV7-2
ASSLGWGPVNTEAF,.,TRBJ1-1,TRBV19
ASTPKGSVSTDTQY,few,TRBJ2-3,TRBV5-1
ASLLLNTGELF,.,TRBJ2-2,TRBV28
ASSHSSSGTDTQY,few,TRBJ2-3,TRBV5-1
ASSELGGNEQF,few,TRBJ2-1,TRBV7-3
ASSPGTRYNEQF,.,TRBJ2-1,TRBV7-9
ASSLAAGSYGYT,.,TRBJ1-2,TRBV7-2
ASRVFGGGGYT,.,TRBJ1-2,TRBV6-5
ASSEGTGRDTQY,.,TRBJ2-3,TRBV18
ASSSPGLNTGELF,.,TRBJ2-2,TRBV5-4
ASSGDRAARGYT,.,TRBJ1-2,TRBV6-1
ASSPLTTDTQY,.,TRBJ2-3,TRBV7-8
ASSLREGDTQY,.,TRBJ2-3,TRBV14
AWSVTGAGNEQF,once,TRBJ2-1,TRBV30
SVSDTEAF,few,TRBJ1-1,TRBV29-1
ASSFRLPELAETQY,.,TRBJ2-5,TRBV27
ASSADVLRGYT,.,TRBJ1-2,TRBV7-9
ASSQDGGGGRVYTGELF,few,TRBJ2-2,TRBV4-1
ASSIGQGAMLKLF,.,TRBJ1-4,TRBV7-9
ASSQGHLRGAF,.,TRBJ1-1,TRBV6-5
ATSRDQRLPQH,once,TRBJ1-5,TRBV15
ASSLGADYGYT,.,TRBJ1-2,TRBV11-2
ASSEQRLDIQY,once,TRBJ2-4,TRBV6-1
ASSPLYEQY,once,TRBJ2-7,TRBV7-6
ASSSGGNTYNEQF,.,TRBJ2-1,TRBV7-8
ASSPGTGDGYGYT,.,TRBJ1-2,TRBV5-6
ASSLVGGSRTGELF,.,TRBJ2-2,TRBV7-2
ASNTAGGPRNTQY,.,TRBJ2-3,TRBV2
ASSQGYPISRTVQNTIY,.,TRBJ1-3,TRBV7-4
ASSHTGTQPQH,.,TRBJ1-5,TRBV6-1
AISETGGKVASGNTIY,.,TRBJ1-3,TRBV10-3
ASSSRYEQY,.,TRBJ2-7,TRBV28
ASKKAGGLDTQY,.,TRBJ2-3,TRBV19
AWGPPGLAGETQY,.,TRBJ2-5,TRBV30
ASSYWTEETQY,once,TRBJ2-5,TRBV7-2
ASSLKNGPYEQY,once,TRBJ2-7,TRBV5-1
ASRTGEPNTGELF,.,TRBJ2-2,TRBV5-1
ASSSGGFRQETQY,.,TRBJ2-5,TRBV7-2
AWRWTGGTEAF,few,TRBJ1-1,TRBV30
ASSAGFSYNEQF,.,TRBJ2-1,TRBV10-1
ASSFQGTGNTIY,.,TRBJ1-3,TRBV7-2
ASSSQGKRSEAF,.,TRBJ1-1,TRBV4-2
ASSPNVRVGKLF,.,TRBJ1-4,TRBV11-2
ASSPRTGGDTGELF,.,TRBJ2-2,TRBV7-3
ASSRGFTGELF,.,TRBJ2-2,TRBV7-2
ASSLGLAGGTDTQY,.,TRBJ2-3,TRBV7-7